These 30 T cell receptor beta chains were sequenced from one sample in a study of cytomegalovirus exposure and HLA in healthy donors. Sequencing used immunoSEQ multiplex PCR; TCRdb keeps in-frame clones, though not all of them. The repertoire holds about 98,000 clones, 87% seen once, with approximately 6.3% in the top ten. The sample comprised PBMCs. The receptors stem from a man aged 18 to 35 in good health and CMV-seropositive.

The rearrangement joins TRBV4-2 to TRBJ2-7, with 9 bases lining up with TRBD2. Germline loops: CDR1 LGHNA, CDR2 YNFKEQ. This CDR3 contains 17 residues. V shed 0 bases and J 3 bases; nucleotides not matched to a gene: 9. This CDR3 is CASSQEFGTSNIYEQYF. The DNA of the CDR3 is TGTGCCAGCAGCCAAGAGTTCGGGACTAGCAACATCTACGAGCAGTACTTC.

The CDR3, as DNA: TGCGCCAGCAGCTATTGGGGGGGGCTCTTGAACACTGAAGCTTTCTTT. Protein sequence: CASSYWGGLLNTEAFF. The chain combines TRBV4-1 with TRBJ1-1, with D possibly matching TRBD1 (6 bases). CDR3 size: 16 residues. Trimming removed 5 bases from V and 0 bases from J, with 16 bases in between. CDR1 and CDR2 from the germline V gene are MGHRA and YSYEKL.

V usage is TRBV15 and J usage is TRBJ2-5; 9 positions agree with TRBD2. The length of the CDR3 is 15 residues. V was pared by 0 bases and J by 5 bases, with 4 bases of the junction left unmatched. CDR1 LNHNV and CDR2 YYDKDF come from the germline V gene (reference sequence). The DNA of the CDR3 is TGTGCCACCAGCAGAGATAGCGGGAGCATCGAGACCCAGTACTTC. It is translated as CATSRDSGSIETQYF. The variable domain in full, completed from reference TRBV15 and TRBJ2-5, reads DAMVIQNPRYQVTQFGKPVTLSCSQTLNHNVMYWYQQKSSQAPKLLFHYYDKDFNNEADTPDNFQSRRPNTSFCFLDIRSPGLGDTAMYLCATSRDSGSIETQYFGPGTRLLVL.

The chain has TRBV7-3 and TRBJ2-3; D might be TRBD2 (6 bases). Looked up from germline, CDR1 is SGHTA and CDR2 is FQGTGA. Deletions cut 2 bases from V and 2 bases from J, with 11 bases between. This CDR3 contains 15 residues. CDR3 nucleotides: TGTGCCAGCAGCTTAGATCCTAGCGCCACAGATACGCAGTATTTT. It specifies CASSLDPSATDTQYF.

This chain joins TRBV6-1 and TRBJ2-5; D is possibly TRBD1 (6 bases). In germline, CDR1 is MNHNS, CDR2 SASEGT. This CDR3 has 16 residues. Deletions cut 3 bases from V and 2 bases from J, with 16 bases between. The CDR3 DNA reads TGTGCCAGCAGTGATGCTTTGGACAGTACACAAGAGACCCAGTACTTC. Amino acids: CASSDALDSTQETQYF.

This clone showed up just a few times. The chain recombines TRBV6-5 with TRBJ1-2; 7 nucleotides line up with TRBD1. This CDR3 comprises 14 residues. J lost 4 bases, V lost 2 bases, and 4 bases had no gene match. Per the germline V gene, CDR1 is MNHEY and CDR2 is SVGAGI. The CDR3 DNA sequence: TGTGCCAGCAGTTACCTGGACAGGCGCTATGGCTACACCTTC. This translates into CASSYLDRRYGYTF.

V and J are TRBV6-6 and TRBJ1-5; D is unclear. The CDR3 length is 14 residues. The V gene's germline CDR1 is MNHNY and CDR2 SVGAGI (reference sequence). V lost 5 bases and J lost 3, with 11 bases in between. CDR3 sequence: CASSPDGNNQPQHF. In DNA form, the CDR3 reads TGTGCCAGCAGTCCAGACGGGAACAATCAGCCCCAGCATTTT.

The V and J genes are TRBV7-3 and TRBJ2-1; 16 bases align to TRBD2. V lost 5 bases and J lost 4; bases outside the gene matches: 5. The CDR3 totals 17 residues. The germline V gene encodes CDR1 SGHTA and CDR2 FQGTGA. Here the CDR3 reads CASSTGTSGGDYNEQFF. Written as DNA, the CDR3 is TGTGCCAGCAGCACTGGGACTAGCGGGGGGGATTACAATGAGCAGTTCTTC.

The gene calls are TRBV6-1 and TRBJ1-3; 7 bases are shared with TRBD1. The V segment lost 6 bases and the J segment 2 bases; nucleotides outside the gene matches: 4. The V gene's germline CDR1 is MNHNS and CDR2 SASEGT. The CDR3 is 14 residues long. The chain's CDR3 is CASRDTGAGNTIYF. CDR3 in DNA: TGTGCCAGCAGAGATACAGGGGCTGGAAACACCATATATTTT.

The chain is built from TRBV11-2 and TRBJ2-4, with TRBD1 matching over 11 bases. Germline V gene sequence: CDR1 SGHAT, CDR2 FQNNGV. This CDR3 has 15 amino acids. V shed 2 bases, J shed 6 bases, and the junction held 3 bases outside the gene matches. The CDR3 protein is CASSLSGQGANIQYF. CDR3 nucleotides: TGTGCCAGCAGCTTATCTGGACAGGGGGCAAACATTCAGTACTTC.

The chain is built from TRBV19 and TRBJ2-2; 9 bases align to TRBD1. Trimming took 6 bases from V and 4 from J; bases not matched to a gene: 3. Germline-derived CDR1 and CDR2 are LNHDA and SQIVND (reference sequence). This CDR3 has 14 amino acids. The CDR3 DNA follows: TGTGCCAGTAGCCGGGGACAGGGCACCGGGGAGCTGTTTTTT. Translated: CASSRGQGTGELFF.

This clone was detected only a few times. The genes are TRBV7-9 and TRBJ2-1; 8 nucleotides line up with TRBD2. This CDR3 region has 13 residues. Unmatched junction bases numbered 3, after V lost 5 bases and J lost 6 bases. Germline-derived CDR1 and CDR2 are SEHNR and FQNEAQ (reference sequence). This chain's CDR3 is CASSISGANEQFF. The CDR3 region has the DNA TGTGCCAGCAGCATTAGCGGGGCCAATGAGCAGTTCTTC.

The chain employs TRBV19 and TRBJ1-5; weak D call: TRBD1 (6 bases). The CDR3 is 13 amino acids. Between the trimmed V and J ends, which lost 9 bases and 5 bases, there was a span of 14 bases. CDR1 and CDR2 from the germline V gene are LNHDA and SQIVND (reference sequence). The CDR3 reads CASDPGTYQPQHF. The CDR3 region has the DNA TGTGCCAGCGATCCCGGGACATATCAGCCCCAGCATTTT.

The rearrangement joins TRBV2 to TRBJ2-2; TRBD1 matches at 7 bases. The CDR3 covers 15 residues. From germline, CDR1 is SNHLY and CDR2 FYNNEI. V lost 7 bases and J lost 1; bases outside the gene matches: 6. CDR3 region: CASNPGQQNTGELFF. Here the CDR3 DNA reads TGTGCCAGCAATCCGGGACAGCAGAACACCGGGGAGCTGTTTTTT.

This chain connects TRBV7-9 to TRBJ2-3; no clear D gene. The CDR3 extends over 11 amino acids. The V gene's germline CDR1 is SEHNR and CDR2 FQNEAQ (reference sequence). The V and J ends lost 3 bases and 6 bases respectively, with 4 bases between them. CDR3 loop: CASSLTDTQYF. CDR3 coding DNA: TGTGCCAGCAGCTTGACTGATACGCAGTATTTT.

The chain employs TRBV10-1 and TRBJ2-1, with a tentative D call TRBD2 (7 bases). In germline, CDR1 is WNHNN, CDR2 SYGVQD (reference sequence). V lost 1 base and J 1 base, leaving 11 bases between the germline ends. This CDR3 region has 16 residues. The CDR3 region is CASSEYRGGSYNEQFF. The CDR3 DNA is TGCGCCAGCAGTGAGTATAGGGGGGGGTCCTACAATGAGCAGTTCTTC.

Here the CDR3 reads CSVFLLTEAFF. CDR3 bases: TGCAGTGTATTTCTCCTGACTGAAGCTTTCTTT. The rearrangement joins TRBV20-1 to TRBJ1-1; D gene unclear. CDR1 DFQATT and CDR2 SNEGSKA come from the germline V gene (reference sequence). CDR3 length equals 11 residues. Trimming cost V 7 bases and J 5 bases, with 11 bases left between them.

This clone was seen only once. The chain joins TRBV19 to TRBJ2-1; TRBD2 matches at 7 bases. J was trimmed by 8 bases and V by 7 bases; bases with no gene match: 5. The CDR3 has 12 amino acids. Germline loops: CDR1 LNHDA, CDR2 SQIVND (reference sequence). For the CDR3, the DNA is TGTGCCAGTAATCTGGGGGGGGATGAGCAGTTCTTC. The encoded protein is CASNLGGDEQFF. Together with reference TRBV19 and TRBJ2-1, the CDR3 gives the full variable domain: DGGITQSPKYLFRKEGQNVTLSCEQNLNHDAMYWYRQDPGQGLRLIYYSQIVNDFQKGDIAEGYSVSREKKESFPLTVTSAQKNPTAFYLCASNLGGDEQFFGPGTRLTVL.

This clone was recorded only once. V and J are TRBV4-1 and TRBJ2-7, with 10 positions matching TRBD2. The V gene's germline CDR1 is MGHRA and CDR2 YSYEKL. The CDR3 sequence is 19 residues long. J gave up 7 bases and V 5 bases, and 23 bases lay outside the gene matches. For the CDR3, the DNA is TGCGCCAGCAGCAAACAGGGCAGCGGGAGGGCCCTCAACCTCTATGAGCAGTACTTC. Translated: CASSKQGSGRALNLYEQYF.

The chain uses TRBV6-6 and TRBJ1-1; no clear D. This CDR3 contains 15 residues. The germline V and J ends were trimmed by 5 bases and 0 bases, with 13 bases remaining between them. Germline V lookup: CDR1 MNHNY, CDR2 SVGAGI (reference sequence). CDR3 protein: CASSQSGYLNTEAFF. CDR3 nucleotides: TGTGCCAGCAGTCAATCAGGTTATCTGAACACTGAAGCTTTCTTT.

The chain couples TRBV29-1 to TRBJ2-5; 9 nucleotides match TRBD1. V gave up 7 bases and J gave up 2 bases; unmatched junction bases: 8. CDR1 and CDR2 (germline): SQVTM, ANQGSEA. This CDR3 is 14 amino acids long. In nucleotides, the CDR3 is TGCAGCGCCGACAGGGGGGGAAGACAAGAGACCCAGTACTTC. It specifies CSADRGGRQETQYF.

The rearrangement joins TRBV14 to TRBJ1-1; D gene ambiguous. Germline CDR1 reads SGHDN; CDR2 reads FVKESK. The germline V and J ends were trimmed by 0 bases and 10 bases, with 24 bases remaining between them. The CDR3 covers 17 residues. The CDR3 reads CASSQDGLDGRPSGAFF. CDR3 bases: TGTGCCAGCAGCCAAGATGGTCTCGACGGACGGCCCAGCGGAGCTTTCTTT.

The chain is built from TRBV19 and TRBJ2-1; D is possibly TRBD2 (6 bases). The CDR3 covers 15 residues. Germline V gene lookup returns CDR1 LNHDA and CDR2 SQIVND (reference sequence). Trimming took off 3 bases at V and 0 bases at J, with 9 bases between the two ends. The CDR3 spells CASSIWRGSYNEQFF. The DNA for the CDR3 is TGTGCCAGTAGTATTTGGCGGGGCTCCTACAATGAGCAGTTCTTC.

The chain recombines TRBV28 with TRBJ2-3; 12 nucleotides agree with TRBD2. With 7 bases clipped from V and 5 bases from J, the junction kept 10 bases outside the gene matches. CDR3 length: 16 amino acids. The V gene's germline CDR1 is MDHEN and CDR2 SYDVKM. The CDR3 sequence is CASKGASGRAIDTQYF. The CDR3 region has the DNA TGTGCCAGCAAAGGGGCTAGCGGGAGGGCCATAGATACGCAGTATTTT.

V gene TRBV19 combines with J gene TRBJ2-7; 10 bases fit TRBD1. Trimming at V came to 5 bases and at J to 4 bases, leaving 5 bases not matched to a gene. The CDR3 has 14 amino acids. The germline CDR1 and CDR2 sequences are LNHDA and SQIVND (reference sequence). The CDR3 spells CASSEPGQGYEQYF. CDR3 in DNA: TGTGCCAGTAGTGAACCGGGACAGGGGTACGAGCAGTACTTC.

This sequence joins TRBV28 and TRBJ2-7, with 7 bases aligning to TRBD2. This CDR3 contains 13 residues. Germline loops: CDR1 MDHEN, CDR2 SYDVKM. The junction had 6 bases not matched to a gene; V was cut back by 6 bases and J by 4 bases. The CDR3 region is CASSSRLAYEQYF. DNA for the CDR3: TGTGCCAGCAGCTCTCGACTAGCTTACGAGCAGTACTTC.

This chain links TRBV10-2 with TRBJ2-3, with 11 bases aligning to TRBD2. This CDR3 comprises 14 residues. Germline V gene sequence: CDR1 WSHSY, CDR2 SAAADI. V shed 6 bases and J 1 base; nucleotides not matched to a gene: 0. This chain's CDR3 is CASRLAGGTDTQYF. The DNA of the CDR3 is TGCGCCAGCAGACTAGCGGGAGGCACAGATACGCAGTATTTT.

The rearrangement links TRBV4-1 to TRBJ2-1; D possibly corresponds to TRBD1 (6 bases). This CDR3 has 15 residues. The V end was cut by 2 bases, the J end by 0 bases, with 8 bases between. Looked up from germline, CDR1 is MGHRA and CDR2 is YSYEKL. For the CDR3, the DNA is TGCGCCAGCAGCCAACCAGGGGACTCCTACAATGAGCAGTTCTTC. Translated, it gives CASSQPGDSYNEQFF.

The V call is TRBV29-1, the J call TRBJ1-1; 8 bases align to TRBD1. This CDR3 contains 16 residues. Per germline, CDR1 SQVTM and CDR2 ANQGSEA. J was trimmed by 3 bases and V by 6 bases; bases with no gene match: 15. This chain's CDR3 is CSVMKRTGKGDTEAFF. The CDR3 DNA is TGCAGCGTGATGAAAAGGACAGGGAAAGGGGACACTGAAGCTTTCTTT.

This clone was observed a single time. This chain links TRBV4-1 with TRBJ2-3; 12 bases line up with TRBD2. The germline V gene has CDR1 MGHRA and CDR2 YSYEKL. The junction had 5 bases not matched to a gene; V was cut back by 2 bases and J by 5 bases. The CDR3 sequence is 16 residues long. CDR3: CASSQYGLAGLDTQYF. For the CDR3, the DNA is TGCGCCAGCAGCCAATACGGACTAGCGGGGCTAGATACGCAGTATTTT.